This T cell receptor beta chain stems from a study of shared T cell receptors in the human thymus. This clone has only one observation. Sequencing used immunoSEQ multiplex PCR; TCRdb keeps in-frame clones, though not all of them. The sample lists 720,000 or so clones; 70% to 90% were seen once. V was pared by 1 base and J by 0 bases, with 6 bases of the junction left unmatched. CDR3 size: 19 residues. Germline V gives CDR1 SNHLY, CDR2 FYNNEI. The same data also went into a second study, on human thymus T cells. That source reports: Samples came from healthy Finnish infants during open corrective cardiac surgery. Corrective heart surgery yielded the resections from which the thymus tissue came. An apparent bias in V and J gene usage was seen in thymic and blood repertoires. Related research described strongly overlapping thymic repertoires in unrelated people.

V is TRBV2 and J is TRBJ2-3; TRBD2 agrees at 14 bases. The sequence derives from a girl under three years old with a congenital heart defect. The sample comprised thymocytes. The CDR3 DNA is TGTGCCAGCAGTGAAGGACTAGCGGGGGGGAGACTTAGCACAGATACGCAGTATTTT. Its translation is CASSEGLAGGRLSTDTQYF.